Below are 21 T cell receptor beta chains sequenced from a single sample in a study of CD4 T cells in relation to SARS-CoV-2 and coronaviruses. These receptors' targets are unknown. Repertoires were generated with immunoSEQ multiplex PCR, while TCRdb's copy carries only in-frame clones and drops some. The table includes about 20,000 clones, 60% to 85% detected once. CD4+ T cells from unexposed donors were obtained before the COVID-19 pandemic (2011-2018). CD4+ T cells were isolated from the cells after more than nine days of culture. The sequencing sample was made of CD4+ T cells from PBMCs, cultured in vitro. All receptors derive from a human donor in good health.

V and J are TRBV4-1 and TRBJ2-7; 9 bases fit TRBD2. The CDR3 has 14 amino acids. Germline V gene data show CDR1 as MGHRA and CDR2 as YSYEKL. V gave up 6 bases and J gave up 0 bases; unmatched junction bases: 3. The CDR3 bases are TGCGCCAGCAGAACTAGCGGGTCCTCCTACGAGCAGTACTTC. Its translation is CASRTSGSSYEQYF.

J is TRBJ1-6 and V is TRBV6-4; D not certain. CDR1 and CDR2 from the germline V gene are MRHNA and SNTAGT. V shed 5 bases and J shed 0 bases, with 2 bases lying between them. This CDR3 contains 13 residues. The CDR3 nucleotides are TGTGCCAGCAGTAGCTCCTATAATTCACCCCTCCACTTT. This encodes CASSSSYNSPLHF.

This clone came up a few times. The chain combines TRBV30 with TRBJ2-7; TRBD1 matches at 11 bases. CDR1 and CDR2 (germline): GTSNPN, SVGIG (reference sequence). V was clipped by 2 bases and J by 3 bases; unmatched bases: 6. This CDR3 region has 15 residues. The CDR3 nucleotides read TGTGCCTGGAGTCCCCCGGACAGGGGGCTCTACGAGCAGTACTTC. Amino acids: CAWSPPDRGLYEQYF.

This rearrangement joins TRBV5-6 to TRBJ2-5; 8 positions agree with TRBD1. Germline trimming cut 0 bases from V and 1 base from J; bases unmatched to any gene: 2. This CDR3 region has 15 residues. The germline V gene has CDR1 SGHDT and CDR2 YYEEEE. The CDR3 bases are TGTGCCAGCAGCTTGGCCGGACAGGGCCAAGAGACCCAGTACTTC. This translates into CASSLAGQGQETQYF.

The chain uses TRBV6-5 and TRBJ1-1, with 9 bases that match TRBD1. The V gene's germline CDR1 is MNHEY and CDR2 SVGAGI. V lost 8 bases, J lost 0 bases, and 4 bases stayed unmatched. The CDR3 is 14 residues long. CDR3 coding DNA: TGTGCCAGCCGGGACAGGGAAATGAACACTGAAGCTTTCTTT. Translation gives CASRDREMNTEAFF.

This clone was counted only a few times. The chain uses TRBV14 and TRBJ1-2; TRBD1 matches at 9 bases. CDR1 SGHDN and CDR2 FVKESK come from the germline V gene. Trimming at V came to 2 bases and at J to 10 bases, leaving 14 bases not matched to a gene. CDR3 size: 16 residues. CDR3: CASSQLLIGTGRDYTF. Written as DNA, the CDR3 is TGTGCCAGCAGCCAACTGCTTATAGGGACAGGGCGTGACTACACCTTC.

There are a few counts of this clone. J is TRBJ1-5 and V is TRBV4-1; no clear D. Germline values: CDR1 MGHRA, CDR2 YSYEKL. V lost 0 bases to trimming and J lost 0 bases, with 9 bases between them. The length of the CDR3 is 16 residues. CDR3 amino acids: CASSQEKGISNQPQHF. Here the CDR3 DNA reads TGCGCCAGCAGCCAAGAGAAGGGAATTAGCAATCAGCCCCAGCATTTT.

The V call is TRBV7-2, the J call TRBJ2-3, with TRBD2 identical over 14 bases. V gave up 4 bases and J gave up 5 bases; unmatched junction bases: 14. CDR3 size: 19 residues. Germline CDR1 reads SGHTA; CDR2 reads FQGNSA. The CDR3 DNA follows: TGTGCCAGCAGCTCCCGACTAGCGGGAGGGCGTGGCTCTCTAGATACGCAGTATTTT. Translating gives CASSSRLAGGRGSLDTQYF.

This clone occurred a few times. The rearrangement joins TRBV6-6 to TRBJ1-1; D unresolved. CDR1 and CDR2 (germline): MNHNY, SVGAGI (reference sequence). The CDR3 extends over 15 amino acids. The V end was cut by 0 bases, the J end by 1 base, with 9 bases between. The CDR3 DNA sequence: TGTGCCAGCAGTTACTCGAGTCAAGCGAACACTGAAGCTTTCTTT. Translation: CASSYSSQANTEAFF.

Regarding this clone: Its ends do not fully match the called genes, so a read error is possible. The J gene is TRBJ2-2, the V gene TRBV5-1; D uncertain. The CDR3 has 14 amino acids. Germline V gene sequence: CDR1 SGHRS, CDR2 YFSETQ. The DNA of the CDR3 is TGCGCCAGCACCTTGGTGACTCCGGGCGGGGAGCTGTTTTTT. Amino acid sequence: CASTLVTPGGELFF.

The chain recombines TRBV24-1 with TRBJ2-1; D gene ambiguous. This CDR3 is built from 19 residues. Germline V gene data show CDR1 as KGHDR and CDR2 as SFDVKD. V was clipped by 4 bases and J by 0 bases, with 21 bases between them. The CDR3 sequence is CATSDPGLIQSSSYNEQFF. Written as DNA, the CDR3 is TGTGCCACCAGTGACCCCGGGCTGATCCAAAGCAGCTCCTACAATGAGCAGTTCTTC.

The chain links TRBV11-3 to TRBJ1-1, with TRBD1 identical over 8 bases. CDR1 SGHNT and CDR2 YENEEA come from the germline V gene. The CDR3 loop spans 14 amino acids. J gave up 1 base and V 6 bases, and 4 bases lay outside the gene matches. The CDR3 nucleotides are TGTGCCAGCAGTCCAGGGGGCAGGAACACTGAAGCTTTCTTT. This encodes CASSPGGRNTEAFF.

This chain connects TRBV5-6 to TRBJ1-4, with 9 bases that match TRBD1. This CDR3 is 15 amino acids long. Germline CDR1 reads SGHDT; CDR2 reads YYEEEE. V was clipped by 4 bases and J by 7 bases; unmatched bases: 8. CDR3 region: CASSGSGQGGEKLFF. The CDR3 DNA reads TGTGCCAGCAGCGGATCGGGACAGGGAGGTGAAAAACTGTTTTTT.

CDR3 residues: CASSPHWDRDTGELFF. The CDR3 bases are TGTGCCAGCAGCCCCCACTGGGACAGGGACACCGGGGAGCTGTTTTTT. V usage is TRBV4-2 and J usage is TRBJ2-2, with 9 bases lining up with TRBD1. The CDR3 consists of 16 residues. Germline V CDR1 and CDR2: LGHNA, YNFKEQ. Losses at the gene ends were 4 bases for V and 3 bases for J; bases not matched to a gene: 6.

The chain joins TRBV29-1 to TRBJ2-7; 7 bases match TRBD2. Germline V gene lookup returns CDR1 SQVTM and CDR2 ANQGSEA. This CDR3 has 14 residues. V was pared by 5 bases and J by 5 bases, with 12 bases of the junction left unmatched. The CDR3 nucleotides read TGCAGCGTTAGGAGCGGCCAGGGAGGGGACGAGCAGTACTTC. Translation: CSVRSGQGGDEQYF.

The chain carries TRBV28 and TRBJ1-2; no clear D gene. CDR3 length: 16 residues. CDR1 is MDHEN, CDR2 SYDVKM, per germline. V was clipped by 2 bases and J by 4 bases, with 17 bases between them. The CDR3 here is CASSLEQSVVRYGYTF. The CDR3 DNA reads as TGTGCCAGCAGTTTAGAACAGTCGGTTGTGCGCTATGGCTACACCTTC.

In DNA, the CDR3 is TGCGCCAGCAGCCCGCCTGCCGCTTTAGGGAATGAGCAGTTCTTC. It yields the protein CASSPPAALGNEQFF. This rearrangement joins TRBV5-1 to TRBJ2-1; D not certain. The germline V gene has CDR1 SGHRS and CDR2 YFSETQ. The V end lost 4 bases, the J end lost 7 bases, and 18 bases lay between the germline ends. This CDR3 is 15 amino acids long.

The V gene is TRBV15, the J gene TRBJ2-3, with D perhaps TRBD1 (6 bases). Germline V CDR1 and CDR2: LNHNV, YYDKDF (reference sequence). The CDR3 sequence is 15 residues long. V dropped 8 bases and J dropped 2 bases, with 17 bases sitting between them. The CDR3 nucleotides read TGTGCCACCTACAACCGGGACAAGAACACAGATACGCAGTATTTT. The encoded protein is CATYNRDKNTDTQYF.

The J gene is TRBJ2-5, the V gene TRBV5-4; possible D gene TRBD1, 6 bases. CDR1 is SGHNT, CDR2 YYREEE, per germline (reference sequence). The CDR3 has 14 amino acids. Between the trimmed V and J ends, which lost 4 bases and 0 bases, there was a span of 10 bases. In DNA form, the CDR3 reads TGTGCCAGCAGCCCACGGACAGACCAAGAGACCCAGTACTTC. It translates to CASSPRTDQETQYF.

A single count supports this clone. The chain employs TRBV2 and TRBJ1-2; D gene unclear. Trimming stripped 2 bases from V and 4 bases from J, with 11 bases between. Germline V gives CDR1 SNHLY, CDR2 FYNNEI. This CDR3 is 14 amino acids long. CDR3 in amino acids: CASSEFAESYGYTF. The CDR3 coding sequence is TGTGCCAGCAGTGAATTTGCAGAATCCTATGGCTACACCTTC.

CDR3 sequence (DNA): TGTGCCAGCAGAGTCGACAGCTCTGGGGCCAACGTCCTGACTTTC. The encoded protein is CASRVDSSGANVLTF. V usage is TRBV6-5 and J usage is TRBJ2-6; a possible D gene is TRBD1 (5 bases). The CDR3 contains 15 residues. Trimming cost V 6 bases and J 0 bases, with 9 bases left between them. CDR1 is MNHEY and CDR2 is SVGAGI in the germline V gene.